The 13 T cell receptor beta chains below all came from one sample that was sequenced in a study of PD-L1 blockade in urothelial cancer. Time point denoted: peripheral blood 6 weeks after treatment start. Here immunoSEQ multiplex PCR was the method, and the copy in TCRdb shows in-frame clones only, minus some. In the table there are some 120,000 clones, roughly 82% of which are singletons. This specimen consisted of PBMCs, obtained around atezolizumab (anti-PD-L1) treatment. These receptors originate from a man aged 45 to 65 with urothelial cancer.

The genes are TRBV27 and TRBJ1-6; D remains ambiguous. Per the germline V gene, CDR1 is MNHEY and CDR2 is SMNVEV (reference sequence). The CDR3 spans 15 residues. V was trimmed by 3 bases and J by 7 bases, leaving 13 bases between them. The CDR3 DNA is TGTGCCAGCAGTTTTCGGGGTTCGTGGAATTCACCCCTCCACTTT. Its protein product is CASSFRGSWNSPLHF.

This chain joins TRBV9 and TRBJ2-5, with 11 positions matching TRBD2. The ends lost 4 bases at V and 6 bases at J; junction bases unmatched: 11. The germline V gene encodes CDR1 SGDLS and CDR2 YYNGEE. The CDR3 has 16 residues. The CDR3: CASSNPLAGGPKTQYF. Written as DNA, the CDR3 is TGTGCCAGCAGCAACCCGCTAGCGGGAGGTCCGAAGACCCAGTACTTC.

V and J are TRBV2 and TRBJ2-5; 9 bases match TRBD1. This CDR3 has 16 residues. Trimming took 6 bases from V and 4 from J; bases not matched to a gene: 12. Germline V gene lookup returns CDR1 SNHLY and CDR2 FYNNEI. Written as DNA, the CDR3 is TGTGCCAGCAGATTTCGGACAGGGGTGACGGGAGAGACCCAGTACTTC. This sequence encodes CASRFRTGVTGETQYF.

The rearrangement uses TRBV9 and TRBJ1-2, with 7 positions matching TRBD1. The trim removed 3 bases at V and 3 bases at J, leaving 5 bases unmatched. CDR1 is SGDLS, CDR2 YYNGEE, per germline. This CDR3 region has 14 residues. The CDR3 DNA is TGTGCCAGCAGCGCATGGGACAGCTACTATGGCTACACCTTC. Translating gives CASSAWDSYYGYTF.

To note about this clone: Additional DNA sequences in this sample encode the identical CDR3. The V gene is TRBV11-2, the J gene TRBJ2-5; D uncertain. V dropped 3 bases and J dropped 5 bases, with 4 bases sitting between them. This CDR3 comprises 11 residues. Per the germline V gene, CDR1 is SGHAT and CDR2 is FQNNGV. For the CDR3, the DNA is TGTGCCAGCAGCTTCGGGGAGACCCAGTACTTC. Its translation: CASSFGETQYF.

The sample holds many counts of this clone. The chain couples TRBV30 to TRBJ2-3; the D gene is possibly TRBD2 (5 bases). The ends were cut back, 2 bases at V and 0 bases at J, with 15 bases in the middle. The V gene's germline CDR1 is GTSNPN and CDR2 SVGIG (reference sequence). This CDR3 is 16 amino acids long. Written as DNA, the CDR3 is TGTGCCTGGAGTCGAAACGACTATCATAGCACAGATACGCAGTATTTT. Protein: CAWSRNDYHSTDTQYF.

This chain links TRBV19 with TRBJ2-2; 8 bases map to TRBD2. CDR1 and CDR2 from the germline V gene are LNHDA and SQIVND (reference sequence). The CDR3 runs to 15 residues. V lost 6 bases to trimming and J lost 7 bases; unmatched junction nucleotides: 10. CDR3 in amino acids: CASSKSGSTGGELFF. CDR3 DNA sequence: TGTGCCAGTAGCAAGAGCGGGAGCACTGGCGGGGAGCTGTTTTTT.

The chain links TRBV28 to TRBJ2-1; 8 positions agree with TRBD2. Germline values: CDR1 MDHEN, CDR2 SYDVKM. The CDR3 spans 15 residues. J gave up 0 bases and V 6 bases, and 4 bases lay outside the gene matches. The CDR3 loop is CASSPAGVSYNEQFF. The CDR3 DNA sequence: TGTGCCAGCAGCCCAGCGGGAGTCTCCTACAATGAGCAGTTCTTC.

The rearrangement joins TRBV7-2 to TRBJ1-1; D ambiguous. CDR3 size: 14 residues. Trimming removed 1 base at V and 4 bases at J, with 10 bases between. CDR1 and CDR2 (germline): SGHTA, FQGNSA. The CDR3 protein is CASSLGHGGTEAFF. CDR3 nucleotide sequence: TGTGCCAGCAGCTTAGGGCATGGAGGCACTGAAGCTTTCTTT.

The J gene is TRBJ1-4, the V gene TRBV30; TRBD1 aligns across 8 bases. CDR1 is GTSNPN, CDR2 SVGIG, per germline (reference sequence). Trimming cost V 3 bases and J 11 bases; bases outside gene matches: 8. The CDR3 runs to 13 residues. For the CDR3, the DNA is TGTGCCTGGAGCTCCGGACAGGGAACGAAACTGTTTTTT. It codes for CAWSSGQGTKLFF.

CDR3 nucleotides: TGTGCCAGCTCACCCTCGACAGCCTATATCTCTGGAAACACCATATATTTT. This sequence encodes CASSPSTAYISGNTIYF. This chain joins TRBV18 and TRBJ1-3, with TRBD1 as a possible D gene (5 bases). CDR1 KGHSH and CDR2 LQKENI come from the germline V gene. The CDR3 contains 17 residues. Deletions cut 3 bases from V and 0 bases from J, with 15 bases between.

The rearrangement links TRBV6-1 to TRBJ1-2, with 7 bases that match TRBD1. V trimming: 6 bases; J trimming: 7 bases; junction bases outside the gene matches: 14. The germline V gene has CDR1 MNHNS and CDR2 SASEGT. This CDR3 has 15 amino acids. In nucleotides, the CDR3 is TGTGCCAGCAGCGCGAACAGGGGAATTTCGAGTGGCTACACCTTC. Residues: CASSANRGISSGYTF.

The chain combines TRBV5-4 with TRBJ1-2, with D possibly TRBD1 on 5 matching bases. Germline CDR1 and CDR2: SGHNT and YYREEE (reference sequence). CDR3 length: 14 amino acids. Between the trimmed V and J ends, which lost 5 bases and 4 bases, there was a span of 15 bases. CDR3 amino acids: CASSYRDSGYGYTF. CDR3 DNA: TGTGCCAGCAGTTACCGGGACTCTGGCTATGGCTACACCTTC.